The 30 T cell receptor beta chains below all came from one sample that was sequenced in a study of blood T cell repertoires in COVID-19. Libraries were prepared by immunoSEQ multiplex PCR; TCRdb keeps only in-frame clonotypes and omits some of them. This sample has under 350,000 clones; around 86% occur once, and the top ten carry 2% to 2.5%. The sequencing sample was made of peripheral blood. These TCRs come from a man between 50 and 59 years old with acute or convalescent COVID-19.

There are a few counts of this clone. The gene calls are TRBV6-5 and TRBJ1-4, with D uncertain. This CDR3 is built from 15 residues. Germline values: CDR1 MNHEY, CDR2 SVGAGI. The V end lost 6 bases, the J end lost 10 bases, and 21 bases lay between the germline ends. This chain's CDR3 is CASSPNSRRLGKLFF. CDR3 DNA: TGTGCCAGCAGCCCAAACAGTCGCCGGTTGGGAAAACTGTTTTTT.

This chain uses TRBV5-1 with TRBJ2-1; 8 bases are shared with TRBD1. V trimming: 4 bases; J trimming: 3 bases; junction bases outside the gene matches: 12. The CDR3 is 17 amino acids. CDR1 is SGHRS and CDR2 is YFSETQ in the germline V gene. CDR3 residues: CASSTRTGQQIYNEQFF. CDR3 bases: TGCGCCAGCAGCACCCGGACAGGGCAACAAATCTACAATGAGCAGTTCTTC.

The V call is TRBV9, the J call TRBJ1-6; D gene ambiguous. Germline V gene sequence: CDR1 SGDLS, CDR2 YYNGEE. The ends were cut back, 0 bases at V and 10 bases at J, with 14 bases in the middle. The CDR3 totals 15 residues. CDR3 sequence: CASSVVAEAGSPLHF. The CDR3 coding sequence is TGTGCCAGCAGCGTAGTCGCAGAAGCAGGATCACCCCTCCACTTT.

This chain connects TRBV5-1 to TRBJ2-1; maybe TRBD2 (6 bases). V was shortened by 7 bases and J by 0 bases, with 17 bases between the two germline ends. The CDR3 is 16 amino acids. CDR1 SGHRS and CDR2 YFSETQ come from the germline V gene. This CDR3 is CASGPFGGVSYNEQFF. DNA for the CDR3: TGCGCCAGCGGTCCCTTCGGGGGAGTCTCCTACAATGAGCAGTTCTTC.

CDR3 protein: CAWMPGGIEEQYF. CDR3 DNA sequence: TGTGCCTGGATGCCGGGGGGAATAGAAGAGCAGTACTTC. The V gene is TRBV30, the J gene TRBJ2-7, with 7 bases aligning to TRBD2. The germline V gene has CDR1 GTSNPN and CDR2 SVGIG (reference sequence). This CDR3 is 13 amino acids long. J gave up 7 bases and V 4 bases, and 10 bases lay outside the gene matches.

This chain connects TRBV9 to TRBJ1-2; D is uncertain. V was trimmed by 1 base and J by 2 bases, leaving 15 bases between them. This CDR3 comprises 16 residues. Germline loops: CDR1 SGDLS, CDR2 YYNGEE. CDR3 bases: TGTGCCAGCAGCGTATCCAGACGGAGTTCAAACTATGGCTACACCTTC. Translated: CASSVSRRSSNYGYTF.

The chain combines TRBV11-2 with TRBJ2-7; tentative D call: TRBD2 (6 bases). CDR1 and CDR2 from the germline V gene are SGHAT and FQNNGV. The CDR3 covers 17 residues. Trimming left V 6 bases short and J 3 bases short, with 24 bases between. This chain's CDR3 is CASRFAPGSGENYEQYF. For the CDR3, the DNA is TGTGCCAGCAGGTTCGCCCCGGGGTCGGGGGAGAACTACGAGCAGTACTTC.

V is TRBV2 and J is TRBJ2-5; no clear D. CDR1 is SNHLY and CDR2 is FYNNEI in the germline V gene. The V and J ends lost 0 bases and 2 bases respectively, with 7 bases between them. The CDR3 sequence is 14 residues long. The CDR3 loop is CASSEARLQETQYF. Here the CDR3 DNA reads TGTGCCAGCAGTGAAGCGCGGCTACAAGAGACCCAGTACTTC. The whole variable domain, remainder taken from reference TRBV2 and TRBJ2-5, is EPEVTQTPSHQVTQMGQEVILRCVPISNHLYFYWYRQILGQKVEFLVSFYNNEISEKSEIFDDQFSVERPDGSNFTLKIRSTKLEDSAMYFCASSEARLQETQYFGPGTRLLVL.

This chain links TRBV12-3 or TRBV12-4 with TRBJ1-2, with 7 bases fitting TRBD1. The CDR3 length is 13 residues. V lost 6 bases, J lost 5 bases, and 6 bases stayed unmatched. CDR3: CASRETGRYGYTF. The DNA for the CDR3 is TGTGCCAGCAGAGAGACAGGGAGGTATGGCTACACCTTC.

The chain links TRBV10-3 to TRBJ2-3, with 14 bases matching TRBD2. V lost 6 bases and J lost 8; bases outside the gene matches: 10. The CDR3 is 16 residues long. Germline V gene sequence: CDR1 ENHRY, CDR2 SYGVKD. Written as DNA, the CDR3 is TGTGCCATCAGCTCCGGACTAGCGGGGGGCTCGGGTACGCAGTATTTT. This translates into CAISSGLAGGSGTQYF.

The chain links TRBV3-1 (or the pseudogene TRBV3-2) to TRBJ2-7, with TRBD1 matching over 7 bases. The V gene's germline CDR1 is LGHDT and CDR2 YNNKEL (reference sequence). J was trimmed by 3 bases and V by 8 bases; bases with no gene match: 7. CDR3 length equals 13 residues. The CDR3 nucleotides are TGTGCCAGCGGAAAGACAGGGAGCTACGAGCAGTACTTC. It is translated as CASGKTGSYEQYF.

A word on this clone: This sample also contains other DNA sequences that code for the same CDR3. This chain links TRBV10-3 with TRBJ1-1, with TRBD1 as a possible D gene (6 bases). V was clipped by 0 bases and J by 1 base, with 9 bases between them. CDR3 length equals 15 residues. CDR1 is ENHRY and CDR2 is SYGVKD in the germline V gene. CDR3 sequence: CAISESRGGNTEAFF. For the CDR3, the DNA is TGTGCCATCAGTGAGTCGAGGGGGGGGAACACTGAAGCTTTCTTT.

The V gene is TRBV7-9, the J gene TRBJ1-5; D unclear. Germline-derived CDR1 and CDR2 are SEHNR and FQNEAQ (reference sequence). V dropped 4 bases and J dropped 3 bases, with 4 bases sitting between them. This CDR3 comprises 12 residues. The CDR3 reads CASSSFNQPQHF. The DNA for the CDR3 is TGTGCCAGCAGCTCCTTCAATCAGCCCCAGCATTTT.

To note about this clone: Other DNA sequences from this sample encode an identical CDR3 as well. The rearrangement joins TRBV30 to TRBJ1-1; D remains unclear. CDR3 length equals 11 residues. The germline CDR1 and CDR2 sequences are GTSNPN and SVGIG (reference sequence). V lost 2 bases and J lost 5, with 6 bases in between. CDR3 sequence: CAWSRRTEAFF. The CDR3 region has the DNA TGTGCCTGGAGTAGGCGGACTGAAGCTTTCTTT.

V is TRBV7-9 and J is TRBJ1-4, with a tentative D call TRBD1 (5 bases). The ends were cut back, 2 bases at V and 6 bases at J, with 10 bases in the middle. The CDR3 sequence is 14 residues long. Germline V gene sequence: CDR1 SEHNR, CDR2 FQNEAQ (reference sequence). The CDR3, as DNA: TGTGCCAGCAGCTTACAGCAAGGGGATGAAAAACTGTTTTTT. Its protein is CASSLQQGDEKLFF.

The chain has TRBV19 and TRBJ1-5; D is perhaps TRBD1 (5 bases). Germline V CDR1 and CDR2: LNHDA, SQIVND (reference sequence). V shed 0 bases and J shed 1 base, with 10 bases lying between them. The length of the CDR3 is 16 residues. The CDR3 region is CASSIDGGVSNQPQHF. For the CDR3, the DNA is TGTGCCAGTAGTATAGACGGAGGGGTAAGCAATCAGCCCCAGCATTTT.

V is TRBV5-1 and J is TRBJ1-1; 9 bases match TRBD1. Germline lookup yields CDR1 SGHRS and CDR2 YFSETQ. V was pared by 4 bases and J by 11 bases, with 6 bases of the junction left unmatched. The CDR3 sequence is 12 residues long. The CDR3, as DNA: TGCGCCAGCAGCCCAGGGACAGGGCGGGCTTTCTTT. It codes for CASSPGTGRAFF. The full variable domain, completed using reference TRBV5-1 and TRBJ1-1, is KAGVTQTPRYLIKTRGQQVTLSCSPISGHRSVSWYQQTPGQGLQFLFEYFSETQRNKGNFPGRFSGRQFSNSRSEMNVSTLELGDSALYLCASSPGTGRAFFGQGTRLTVV.

The genes are TRBV5-1 and TRBJ2-5, with D tentatively TRBD1 (6 bases). Germline CDR1 and CDR2: SGHRS and YFSETQ. CDR3 size: 14 residues. V dropped 0 bases and J dropped 1 base, with 7 bases sitting between them. CDR3 sequence (DNA): TGCGCCAGCAGCTTGGGGGGGCTCCAAGAGACCCAGTACTTC. Its translation: CASSLGGLQETQYF. Looking up the rest from reference TRBV5-1 and TRBJ2-5 gives the full variable domain: KAGVTQTPRYLIKTRGQQVTLSCSPISGHRSVSWYQQTPGQGLQFLFEYFSETQRNKGNFPGRFSGRQFSNSRSEMNVSTLELGDSALYLCASSLGGLQETQYFGPGTRLLVL.

V is TRBV12-3 or TRBV12-4 and J is TRBJ1-5; 10 nucleotides align to TRBD1. The trim removed 6 bases at V and 8 bases at J, leaving 1 base unmatched. There are 12 residues in the CDR3. CDR3 coding DNA: TGTGCCAGCAGCGGACAGGGGGAGCCCCAGCATTTT. Its translation: CASSGQGEPQHF.

This chain connects TRBV7-2 to TRBJ2-1, with a possible D match to TRBD1 (7 bases). Germline CDR1 is SGHTA and CDR2 is FQGNSA. The CDR3 has 15 amino acids. Trimming pared 5 bases from V and 7 bases from J, leaving 18 bases between. The CDR3, as DNA: TGTGCCAGCAGCCTCGACAGGGACTCCCTGAATGAGCAGTTCTTC. Residues: CASSLDRDSLNEQFF.

The chain carries TRBV30 and TRBJ2-3; tentatively, D is TRBD2 (5 bases). V gave up 0 bases and J gave up 6 bases, with 10 bases separating them. CDR3 length equals 13 residues. Germline lookup yields CDR1 GTSNPN and CDR2 SVGIG (reference sequence). CDR3 DNA: TGTGCCTGGAGTGTAACGTCGGGGGATACGCAGTATTTT. It yields the protein CAWSVTSGDTQYF.

The gene calls are TRBV6-2 or TRBV6-3 and TRBJ2-7; TRBD2 agrees at 10 bases. The CDR3 covers 16 residues. The V gene's germline CDR1 is MNHEY and CDR2 SVGEGT. V lost 6 bases and J lost 3; bases outside the gene matches: 11. Here the CDR3 DNA reads TGTGCCAGCAGCTCCTCTCGGACTAGCGGCAGCTACGAGCAGTACTTC. It is translated as CASSSSRTSGSYEQYF.

V usage is TRBV19 and J usage is TRBJ2-1, with 10 bases matching TRBD1. Germline V lookup: CDR1 LNHDA, CDR2 SQIVND (reference sequence). Trimming at V came to 1 base and at J to 5 bases, leaving 2 bases not matched to a gene. The CDR3 is 15 residues long. The CDR3 coding sequence is TGTGCCAGTAGTATAGCGGGACAGGGGAACAATGAGCAGTTCTTC. Translation gives CASSIAGQGNNEQFF.

The chain is built from TRBV3-1 (or the pseudogene TRBV3-2) and TRBJ2-5; 9 positions agree with TRBD2. Germline values: CDR1 LGHDT, CDR2 YNNKEL (reference sequence). This CDR3 region has 15 residues. With 3 bases clipped from V and 5 bases from J, the junction kept 7 bases outside the gene matches. The CDR3 bases are TGTGCCAGCAGCCACCTTCTAGCGGGGCGGGAGACCCAGTACTTC. It translates to CASSHLLAGRETQYF.

The sample holds a few counts of this clone. V is TRBV19 and J is TRBJ2-3; tentatively, D is TRBD1 (8 bases). Germline CDR1 LNHDA, CDR2 SQIVND (reference sequence). With 5 bases removed from V and 2 bases from J, the gap between germline ends came to 17 bases. The CDR3 is 16 amino acids. The CDR3 here is CASSPLQGGITDTQYF. DNA of the CDR3: TGTGCCAGTAGTCCCCTACAGGGGGGGATCACAGATACGCAGTATTTT.

The chain employs TRBV19 and TRBJ1-6; TRBD1 might be the D (6 bases). The germline V gene encodes CDR1 LNHDA and CDR2 SQIVND (reference sequence). CDR3 length equals 15 residues. V was cut by 8 bases and J by 2 bases, with 13 bases left in between. The CDR3 DNA reads TGTGCCAGTGGAGTGGACAGACCCTATAATTCACCCCTCCACTTT. Translating gives CASGVDRPYNSPLHF.

This chain joins TRBV19 and TRBJ1-1, with D possibly being TRBD1 (6 bases). CDR3 size: 14 residues. Germline V lookup: CDR1 LNHDA, CDR2 SQIVND (reference sequence). Trimming removed 9 bases at V and 4 bases at J, with 18 bases between. The CDR3 DNA is TGTGCCAGACAGACAACAGGGTCGGGCACTGAAGCTTTCTTT. Protein product: CARQTTGSGTEAFF.

The V and J genes are TRBV18 and TRBJ2-1; TRBD2 matches 7 bases. The V and J ends lost 2 bases and 3 bases, in that order; junction bases with no gene match: 4. The germline V gene has CDR1 KGHSH and CDR2 LQKENI. The CDR3 covers 15 residues. The CDR3: CASSPTQRGYNEQFF. CDR3 nucleotides: TGTGCCAGCTCACCAACCCAGCGGGGCTACAATGAGCAGTTCTTC.

In its sample, this clone was seen once. This chain uses TRBV7-6 with TRBJ2-7, with D hard to call. V was pared by 5 bases and J by 6 bases, with 14 bases between. The germline V gene encodes CDR1 SGHVS and CDR2 FNYEAQ. The CDR3 runs 13 residues. The CDR3 DNA is TGTGCCAGCAGCCGTACTGATAGAGGCGAGCAGTACTTC. Encoded protein: CASSRTDRGEQYF.

This sequence joins TRBV5-6 and TRBJ1-3; no definite D call. CDR1 and CDR2 (germline): SGHDT, YYEEEE. V lost 5 bases, J lost 4 bases, and 13 bases lay in between. The CDR3 is 14 residues long. The DNA of the CDR3 is TGTGCCAGCAGTATGGGCCCTCAGGGAAACACCATATATTTT. This gives the protein CASSMGPQGNTIYF. The full variable domain, with the rest looked up from reference TRBV5-6 and TRBJ1-3, is DAGVTQSPTHLIKTRGQQVTLRCSPKSGHDTVSWYQQALGQGPQFIFQYYEEEERQRGNFPDRFSGHQFPNYSSELNVNALLLGDSALYLCASSMGPQGNTIYFGEGSWLTVV.